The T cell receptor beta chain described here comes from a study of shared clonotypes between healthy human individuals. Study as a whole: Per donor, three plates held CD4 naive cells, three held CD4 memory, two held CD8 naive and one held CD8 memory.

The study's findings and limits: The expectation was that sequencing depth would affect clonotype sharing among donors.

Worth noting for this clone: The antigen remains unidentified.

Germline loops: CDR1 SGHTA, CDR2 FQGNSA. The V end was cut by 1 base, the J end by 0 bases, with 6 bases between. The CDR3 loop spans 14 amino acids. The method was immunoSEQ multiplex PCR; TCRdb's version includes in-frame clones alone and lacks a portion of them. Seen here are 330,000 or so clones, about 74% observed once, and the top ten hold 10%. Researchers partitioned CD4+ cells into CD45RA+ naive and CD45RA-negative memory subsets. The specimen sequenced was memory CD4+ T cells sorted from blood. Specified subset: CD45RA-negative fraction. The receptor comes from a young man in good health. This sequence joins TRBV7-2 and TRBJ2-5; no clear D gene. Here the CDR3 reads CASSLGGNQETQYF. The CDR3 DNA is TGTGCCAGCAGCTTAGGTGGCAACCAAGAGACCCAGTACTTC.